The 16 T cell receptor beta chains below all came from one sample that was sequenced in a study of blood T cell repertoires in COVID-19 (dated by TCRdb to the early 2020s). The library was obtained by the immunoSEQ multiplex PCR assay. TCRdb took over this immuneACCESS table, retaining in-frame rearrangements with V and J assigned. Such tables are incomplete; in checked studies, under half of the missing clones stem from an unresolved V gene, and the remainder is unexplained. Present in this sample are about 120,000 clones, around four fifths of which were seen just once. The ten largest clones take up approximately 2.5% of the sample. The sequenced sample was peripheral blood. The receptor source for this set is a man between 25 and 39 years old with acute or convalescent COVID-19.

V gene TRBV9 combines with J gene TRBJ2-2; TRBD1 agrees at 12 bases. The length of the CDR3 is 17 residues. V was pared by 0 bases and J by 5 bases, with 5 bases of the junction left unmatched. Germline V gene data show CDR1 as SGDLS and CDR2 as YYNGEE. The CDR3 nucleotides are TGTGCCAGCAGCGTAGAGGAGGGACAGGGGGCTACCGGGGAGCTGTTTTTT. Protein: CASSVEEGQGATGELFF.

The genes are TRBV18 and TRBJ1-6, with 10 bases that match TRBD1. This CDR3 is 16 amino acids long. The germline V gene has CDR1 KGHSH and CDR2 LQKENI. J lost 8 bases, V lost 2 bases, and 6 bases had no gene match. The CDR3, as DNA: TGTGCCAGCTCACCAGGGACAGGGGCTACTCATTCACCCCTCCACTTT. Encoded protein: CASSPGTGATHSPLHF. The full variable domain, with the rest looked up from reference TRBV18 and TRBJ1-6, is NAGVMQNPRHLVRRRGQEARLRCSPMKGHSHVYWYRQLPEEGLKFMVYLQKENIIDESGMPKERFSAEFPKEGPSILRIQQVVRGDSAAYFCASSPGTGATHSPLHFGNGTRLTVT.

The rearrangement links TRBV7-3 to TRBJ2-1; TRBD2 matches at 7 bases. The CDR3 contains 16 residues. Trimming at V came to 5 bases and at J to 0 bases, leaving 7 bases not matched to a gene. Germline V CDR1 and CDR2: SGHTA, FQGTGA. As DNA, the CDR3 is TGTGCCAGCAGCCCTCAAGCGGGGAGCTCCTACAATGAGCAGTTCTTC. Protein product: CASSPQAGSSYNEQFF.

The chain has TRBV2 and TRBJ1-2; perhaps TRBD1 as D (6 bases). CDR3 length: 15 residues. The germline V and J ends were trimmed by 1 base and 5 bases, with 14 bases remaining between them. Per germline, CDR1 SNHLY and CDR2 FYNNEI. In nucleotides, the CDR3 is TGTGCCAGCAGTGAAGAGACAGGCCACGGGTATGGCTACACCTTC. Encoded protein: CASSEETGHGYGYTF.

This chain connects TRBV7-6 to TRBJ2-1; TRBD2 agrees at 13 bases. The CDR3 contains 16 residues. Trimming at V came to 5 bases and at J to 8 bases, leaving 9 bases not matched to a gene. CDR1 and CDR2 from the germline V gene are SGHVS and FNYEAQ. CDR3 nucleotides: TGTGCCAGCAGCGCGGGACTAGCGGGGTCCTTCGATGAGCAGTTCTTC. It is translated as CASSAGLAGSFDEQFF.

V usage is TRBV2 and J usage is TRBJ2-1, with 9 bases matching TRBD1. From germline, CDR1 is SNHLY and CDR2 FYNNEI. The V segment lost 10 bases and the J segment 6 bases; nucleotides outside the gene matches: 10. The CDR3 has 14 amino acids. CDR3 protein: CATQPGQGTNEQFF. CDR3 DNA: TGTGCCACCCAACCGGGACAGGGAACCAATGAGCAGTTCTTC.

The chain links TRBV6-5 to TRBJ1-1; 12 bases fit TRBD1. Germline V gene lookup returns CDR1 MNHEY and CDR2 SVGAGI. This CDR3 is 14 amino acids long. J was trimmed by 13 bases and V by 6 bases; bases with no gene match: 12. The chain's CDR3 is CASRPGQGASPGFF. The CDR3 DNA reads as TGTGCCAGCAGACCGGGACAGGGGGCGTCCCCGGGTTTCTTT.

The V gene is TRBV29-1, the J gene TRBJ1-3, with 9 bases identical to TRBD1. Germline V gene sequence: CDR1 SQVTM, CDR2 ANQGSEA. Trimming removed 8 bases from V and 6 bases from J; junction bases left unmatched: 5. This CDR3 spans 12 amino acids. In DNA form, the CDR3 reads TGCAGCTTTCGGACAGGGGAAAACACCATATATTTT. Residues: CSFRTGENTIYF.

The rearrangement uses TRBV19 and TRBJ1-6, with 11 bases identical to TRBD1. The CDR3 loop spans 15 amino acids. The germline V gene encodes CDR1 LNHDA and CDR2 SQIVND (reference sequence). V was pared by 6 bases and J by 7 bases, with 5 bases of the junction left unmatched. The CDR3 is CASRPGTGGNSPLHF. As DNA, the CDR3 is TGTGCCAGTAGACCCGGGACAGGGGGAAATTCACCCCTCCACTTT.

In this sample, this clone turned up a few times. For the CDR3, the DNA is TGCGCCAGCAGCCAAGGACAGGGGTCCGGGTTAGGTTCACCCCTCCACTTT. This encodes CASSQGQGSGLGSPLHF. This sequence joins TRBV4-1 and TRBJ1-6; TRBD1 matches at 8 bases. CDR1 and CDR2 (germline): MGHRA, YSYEKL. J was trimmed by 9 bases and V by 1 base; bases with no gene match: 11. The CDR3 runs to 17 residues.

This chain links TRBV11-2 with TRBJ2-1; the D is unclear. CDR1 and CDR2 (germline): SGHAT, FQNNGV. The CDR3 spans 13 residues. Trimming stripped 5 bases from V and 6 bases from J, with 11 bases between. In DNA form, the CDR3 reads TGTGCCAGCAGCCCGGCGCCGGGCAATGAGCAGTTCTTC. It yields the protein CASSPAPGNEQFF. The full variable domain, completed using reference TRBV11-2 and TRBJ2-1, is EAGVAQSPRYKIIEKRQSVAFWCNPISGHATLYWYQQILGQGPKLLIQFQNNGVVDDSQLPKDRFSAERLKGVDSTLKIQPAKLEDSAVYLCASSPAPGNEQFFGPGTRLTVL.

The V call is TRBV29-1, the J call TRBJ1-2; possible D gene TRBD1, 6 bases. This CDR3 comprises 13 residues. V was trimmed by 3 bases and J by 4 bases, leaving 12 bases between them. Germline V CDR1 and CDR2: SQVTM, ANQGSEA. The CDR3 bases are TGCAGCGTTGATGGACGCAGGGGCTATGGCTACACCTTC. Translation gives CSVDGRRGYGYTF. Together with reference TRBV29-1 and TRBJ1-2, the CDR3 gives the full variable domain: SAVISQKPSRDICQRGTSLTIQCQVDSQVTMMFWYRQQPGQSLTLIATANQGSEATYESGFVIDKFPISRPNLTFSTLTVSNMSPEDSSIYLCSVDGRRGYGYTFGSGTRLTVV.

This clone has just a few counts. The chain combines TRBV3-1 (or the pseudogene TRBV3-2) with TRBJ1-1; unclear D gene. The germline V and J ends were trimmed by 1 base and 0 bases, with 3 bases remaining between them. From germline, CDR1 is LGHDT and CDR2 YNNKEL (reference sequence). The CDR3 is 13 amino acids. For the CDR3, the DNA is TGTGCCAGCAGCCAAGTTATGAACACTGAAGCTTTCTTT. Amino acid sequence: CASSQVMNTEAFF.

V is TRBV7-9 and J is TRBJ1-1; 9 bases are a match to TRBD1. The V gene's germline CDR1 is SEHNR and CDR2 FQNEAQ (reference sequence). Germline trimming cut 5 bases from V and 6 bases from J; bases unmatched to any gene: 4. The CDR3 is made up of 13 amino acids. Here the CDR3 reads CASSLDRGSEAFF. CDR3 sequence (DNA): TGTGCCAGCAGCCTCGACAGGGGGTCTGAAGCTTTCTTT.

This clone was seen a few times. This chain connects TRBV5-1 to TRBJ2-1; tentative D call: TRBD1 (6 bases). The CDR3 covers 17 residues. Germline CDR1 SGHRS, CDR2 YFSETQ. V lost 2 bases, J lost 1 base, and 16 bases lay in between. This chain's CDR3 is CASSFYRDQPSYNEQFF. The DNA for the CDR3 is TGCGCCAGCAGCTTCTACAGGGACCAGCCGTCCTACAATGAGCAGTTCTTC.

The chain links TRBV10-3 to TRBJ2-7; perhaps TRBD1 as D (6 bases). Germline V lookup: CDR1 ENHRY, CDR2 SYGVKD. V was cut by 6 bases and J by 1 base, with 10 bases left in between. The CDR3 contains 13 residues. The CDR3 nucleotides are TGTGCCATCAGCGTTGACAGGTCCTACGAGCAGTACGTC. This translates into CAISVDRSYEQYV.